This T cell receptor beta chain stems from a study of T cell changes during pregnancy in multiple sclerosis. Sequencing used immunoSEQ multiplex PCR; TCRdb keeps in-frame clones, though not all of them. The profile covers fewer than 35,000 clones, with 91% appearing a single time and around 2.7% taken by the ten largest. The ends were cut back, 5 bases at V and 10 bases at J, with 17 bases in the middle. CDR1 MGHDK and CDR2 SYGVNS come from the germline V gene. This CDR3 region has 14 residues. Material: CD4+ T cells from peripheral blood mononuclear cells, obtained in the third trimester of pregnancy. The chain uses TRBV25-1 and TRBJ1-4, with a weak D call TRBD1 (6 bases). The source is a female donor in good health, enrolled as a control in a pregnancy study. The CDR3 sequence is CASSQGGSVAKLFF. The CDR3 DNA is TGTGCCAGCAGTCAAGGGGGATCCGTTGCAAAACTGTTTTTT.